The present T cell receptor (beta chain) was sequenced within a study of tissue T cells after allogeneic stem cell transplantation. The CDR3 has 15 amino acids. Germline V lookup: CDR1 SGHTS, CDR2 YDEGEE. Trimming shortened V by 4 bases and J by 0 bases, and 12 bases separated the two germline ends. Profiled with immunoSEQ multiplex PCR; TCRdb holds only in-frame clones, not every one. Among 10,000 to 15,000 clones, less than 85% were seen once, and the ten largest hold 13% to 15%. This chain joins TRBV5-8 and TRBJ2-3; tentative D call: TRBD2 (6 bases). Sequenced here: tissue from the right colon, sampled at autopsy. The sequence was obtained from a woman aged 18 to 55 with breast cancer. This CDR3 is CASSLSGESTDTQYF. The DNA for the CDR3 is TGTGCCAGCAGCCTGTCGGGGGAAAGCACAGATACGCAGTATTTT.